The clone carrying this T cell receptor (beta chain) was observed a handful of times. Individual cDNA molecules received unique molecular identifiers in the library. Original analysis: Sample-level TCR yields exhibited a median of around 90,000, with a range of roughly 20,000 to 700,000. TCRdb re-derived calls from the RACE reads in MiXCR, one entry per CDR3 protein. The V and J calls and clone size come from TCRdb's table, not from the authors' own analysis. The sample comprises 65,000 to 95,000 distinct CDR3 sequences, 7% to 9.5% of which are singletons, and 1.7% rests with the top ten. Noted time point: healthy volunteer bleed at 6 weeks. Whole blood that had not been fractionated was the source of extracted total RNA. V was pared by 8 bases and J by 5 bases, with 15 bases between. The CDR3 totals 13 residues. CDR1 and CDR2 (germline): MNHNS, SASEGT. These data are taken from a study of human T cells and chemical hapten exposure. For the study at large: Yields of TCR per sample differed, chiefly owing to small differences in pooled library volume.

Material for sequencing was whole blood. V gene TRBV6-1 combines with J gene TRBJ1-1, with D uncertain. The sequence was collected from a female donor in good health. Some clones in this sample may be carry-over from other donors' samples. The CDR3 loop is CASPGLYYTEAFF. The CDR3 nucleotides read TGTGCCAGCCCCGGACTTTATTATACTGAAGCTTTCTTT.